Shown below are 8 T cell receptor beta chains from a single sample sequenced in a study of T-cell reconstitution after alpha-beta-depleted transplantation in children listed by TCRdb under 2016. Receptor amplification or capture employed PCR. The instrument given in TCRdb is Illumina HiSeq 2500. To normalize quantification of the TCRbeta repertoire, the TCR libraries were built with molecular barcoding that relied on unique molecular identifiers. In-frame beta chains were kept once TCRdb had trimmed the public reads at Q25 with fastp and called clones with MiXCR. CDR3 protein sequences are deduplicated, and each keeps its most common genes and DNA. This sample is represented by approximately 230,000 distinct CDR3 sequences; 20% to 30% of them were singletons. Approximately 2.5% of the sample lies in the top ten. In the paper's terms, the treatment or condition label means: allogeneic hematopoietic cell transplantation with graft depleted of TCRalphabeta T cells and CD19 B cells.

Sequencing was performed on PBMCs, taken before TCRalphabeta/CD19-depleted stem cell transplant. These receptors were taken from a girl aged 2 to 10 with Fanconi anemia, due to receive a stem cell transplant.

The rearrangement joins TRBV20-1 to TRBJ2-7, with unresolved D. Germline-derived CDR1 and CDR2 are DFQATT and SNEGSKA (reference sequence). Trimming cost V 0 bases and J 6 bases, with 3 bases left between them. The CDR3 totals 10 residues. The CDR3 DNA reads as TGCAGTGCTAGAGATTTCGAGCAGTACTTC. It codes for CSARDFEQYF.

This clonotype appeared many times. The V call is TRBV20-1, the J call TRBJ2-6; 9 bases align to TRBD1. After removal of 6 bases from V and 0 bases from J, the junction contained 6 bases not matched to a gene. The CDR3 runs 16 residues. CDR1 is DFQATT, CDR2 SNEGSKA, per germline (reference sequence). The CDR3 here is CSAPGQGLSGANVLTF. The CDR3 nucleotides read TGCAGTGCGCCGGGACAGGGCCTCTCTGGGGCCAACGTCCTGACTTTC.

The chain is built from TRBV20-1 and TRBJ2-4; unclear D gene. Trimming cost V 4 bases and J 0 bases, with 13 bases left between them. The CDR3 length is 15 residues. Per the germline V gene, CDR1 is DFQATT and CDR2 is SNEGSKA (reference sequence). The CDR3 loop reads CSAKPSRIAKNIQYF. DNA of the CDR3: TGCAGTGCTAAGCCGTCGCGGATAGCCAAAAACATTCAGTACTTC.

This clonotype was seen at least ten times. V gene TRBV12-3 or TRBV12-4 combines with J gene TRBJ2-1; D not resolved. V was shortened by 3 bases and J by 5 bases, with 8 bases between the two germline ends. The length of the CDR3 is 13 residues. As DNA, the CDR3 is TGTGCCAGCAGTTTCATAGAGAACAATGAGCAGTTCTTC. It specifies CASSFIENNEQFF.

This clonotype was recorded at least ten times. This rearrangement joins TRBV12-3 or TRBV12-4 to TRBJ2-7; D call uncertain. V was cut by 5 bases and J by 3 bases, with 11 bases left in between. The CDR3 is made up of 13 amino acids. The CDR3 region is CASSPYMGYEQYF. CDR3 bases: TGTGCCAGCAGTCCATACATGGGCTACGAGCAGTACTTC.

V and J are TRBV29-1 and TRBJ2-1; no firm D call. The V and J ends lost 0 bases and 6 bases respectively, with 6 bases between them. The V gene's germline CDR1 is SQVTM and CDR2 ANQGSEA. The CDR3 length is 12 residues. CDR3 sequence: CSVEEVLNEQFF. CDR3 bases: TGCAGCGTTGAAGAAGTCCTCAATGAGCAGTTCTTC.

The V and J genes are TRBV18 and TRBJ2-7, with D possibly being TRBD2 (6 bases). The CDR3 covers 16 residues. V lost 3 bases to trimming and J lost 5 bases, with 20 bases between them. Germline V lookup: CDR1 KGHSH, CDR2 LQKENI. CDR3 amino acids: CASSPLEGAVGDEQYF. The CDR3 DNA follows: TGTGCCAGCTCACCCTTGGAGGGAGCAGTCGGTGACGAGCAGTACTTC.

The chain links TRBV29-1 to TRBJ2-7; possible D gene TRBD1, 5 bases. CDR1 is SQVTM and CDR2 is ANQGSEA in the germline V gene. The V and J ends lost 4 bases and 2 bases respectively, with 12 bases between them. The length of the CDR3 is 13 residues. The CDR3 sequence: CSVGTGQTYEQYF. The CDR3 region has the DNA TGCAGCGTTGGAACCGGACAAACCTACGAGCAGTACTTC.